The 18 T cell receptor beta chains in this list originate from one sample, sequenced in a study of cytomegalovirus exposure and HLA in healthy donors. The primer mix had 60 Vbeta and 13 Jbeta primers. The method was immunoSEQ multiplex PCR; TCRdb's version includes in-frame clones alone and lacks a portion of them. The sample has a few hundred thousand clones, roughly 70% seen once. Sequenced: PBMCs. The receptors here all came from a female donor in good health and CMV-seronegative.

This clone showed up just once. The rearrangement uses TRBV11-3 and TRBJ2-1; 8 nucleotides align to TRBD1. This CDR3 spans 17 amino acids. Germline CDR1 SGHNT, CDR2 YENEEA. The V and J ends lost 1 base and 1 base, in that order; junction bases with no gene match: 6. The CDR3: CASSLARGTGSYNEQFF. The CDR3 coding sequence is TGTGCCAGCAGCTTAGCTCGCGGGACAGGTTCCTACAATGAGCAGTTCTTC.

V gene TRBV6-5 combines with J gene TRBJ2-3; D ambiguous. Per germline, CDR1 MNHEY and CDR2 SVGAGI. V lost 6 bases, J lost 4 bases, and 11 bases lay in between. This CDR3 region has 13 residues. CDR3 coding DNA: TGTGCCAGCAGGAGAGGATTTGCAGATACGCAGTATTTT. Encoded protein: CASRRGFADTQYF.

The V gene is TRBV6-6, the J gene TRBJ2-7; 7 nucleotides match TRBD1. Trimming at V came to 7 bases and at J to 6 bases, leaving 9 bases not matched to a gene. CDR3 size: 13 residues. The germline CDR1 and CDR2 sequences are MNHNY and SVGAGI (reference sequence). The CDR3 here is CASNRQGQSEQYF. The CDR3 bases are TGTGCCAGCAATAGACAGGGACAAAGCGAGCAGTACTTC.

This chain uses TRBV6-5 with TRBJ2-2; D remains ambiguous. The germline V and J ends were trimmed by 2 bases and 0 bases, with 7 bases remaining between them. The CDR3 is 15 residues long. Per the germline V gene, CDR1 is MNHEY and CDR2 is SVGAGI. Here the CDR3 reads CASSYRSANTGELFF. The DNA of the CDR3 is TGTGCCAGCAGTTACCGGTCGGCGAACACCGGGGAGCTGTTTTTT.

The genes are TRBV9 and TRBJ2-5; 8 nucleotides line up with TRBD2. The CDR3 is made up of 14 amino acids. The J segment lost 5 bases and the V segment lost 0 bases, leaving 3 bases of the junction unmatched. Germline V gives CDR1 SGDLS, CDR2 YYNGEE. The CDR3 sequence: CASSVEGLGETQYF. In nucleotides, the CDR3 is TGTGCCAGCAGCGTAGAGGGACTAGGGGAGACCCAGTACTTC.

This clone was detected a few times. The chain uses TRBV19 and TRBJ1-2, with unresolved D. V lost 4 bases and J lost 5, with 11 bases in between. This CDR3 comprises 13 residues. The germline V gene has CDR1 LNHDA and CDR2 SQIVND (reference sequence). DNA of the CDR3: TGTGCCAGTAGTACAGGTTATGAGTATGGCTACACCTTC. Residues: CASSTGYEYGYTF.

The V call is TRBV27, the J call TRBJ2-5, with a weak D call TRBD1 (5 bases). The DNA end lines up better with TRBJ2-7; the J call may be wrong. The CDR3 has 15 residues. CDR1 and CDR2 from the germline V gene are MNHEY and SMNVEV (reference sequence). In DNA form, the CDR3 reads TGTGCCAGCAGCCTCCTTCCGGACACATCCTACGAGCAGTACTTC. This encodes CASSLLPDTSYEQYF.

J is TRBJ2-5 and V is TRBV9; TRBD2 might be the D (6 bases). CDR1 and CDR2 (germline): SGDLS, YYNGEE. CDR3 size: 14 residues. Trimming cost V 5 bases and J 2 bases, with 13 bases left between them. The CDR3 DNA reads as TGTGCCAGCAGTAAAGCCGGGGGTCAAGAGACCCAGTACTTC. It translates to CASSKAGGQETQYF.

J is TRBJ1-5 and V is TRBV6-5; tentatively, D is TRBD1 (5 bases). V lost 4 bases and J lost 1, with 11 bases in between. In germline, CDR1 is MNHEY, CDR2 SVGAGI. The CDR3 is made up of 15 amino acids. CDR3 residues: CASSSAGLSNQPQHF. In DNA form, the CDR3 reads TGTGCCAGCAGTTCGGCAGGGTTAAGCAATCAGCCCCAGCATTTT.

The chain couples TRBV16 to TRBJ2-7; a weak D match, TRBD2 (6 bases). V was trimmed by 2 bases and J by 0 bases, leaving 11 bases between them. This CDR3 has 15 residues. Germline V gene lookup returns CDR1 KGHSY and CDR2 FQNENV. The CDR3 DNA follows: TGTGCCAGCAGCCAAGGTAGGAGGGACTCCTACGAGCAGTACTTC. It codes for CASSQGRRDSYEQYF.

The rearrangement joins TRBV7-9 to TRBJ2-7; a weak D match, TRBD1 (6 bases). Germline CDR1 SEHNR, CDR2 FQNEAQ (reference sequence). The CDR3 has 17 residues. With 3 bases removed from V and 3 bases from J, the gap between germline ends came to 21 bases. In nucleotides, the CDR3 is TGTGCCAGCAGCTTGGTAGCCAGGGGCCTGCGCGACTACGAGCAGTACTTC. Its protein product is CASSLVARGLRDYEQYF.

Note on this clone: This same CDR3 is encoded by further DNA sequences in the sample. V usage is TRBV7-2 and J usage is TRBJ2-1; 11 nucleotides agree with TRBD2. This CDR3 spans 15 amino acids. With 6 bases clipped from V and 4 bases from J, the junction kept 5 bases outside the gene matches. Germline CDR1 reads SGHTA; CDR2 reads FQGNSA. The CDR3 loop reads CASSSGTSGYNEQFF. The CDR3 coding sequence is TGTGCCAGCAGTTCCGGGACTAGCGGTTACAATGAGCAGTTCTTC.

This clone has a handful of counts. The chain is built from TRBV7-9 and TRBJ2-3, with 7 bases aligning to TRBD2. This CDR3 comprises 14 residues. The germline V gene has CDR1 SEHNR and CDR2 FQNEAQ (reference sequence). The trim removed 1 base at V and 5 bases at J, leaving 3 bases unmatched. In DNA form, the CDR3 reads TGTGCCAGCAGCTTAGGGACTAGTAAAGATACGCAGTATTTT. This sequence encodes CASSLGTSKDTQYF.

The CDR3 loop is CASSLGGLPLDTQYF. In DNA, the CDR3 is TGCGCCAGCAGCTTGGGGGGACTACCTTTGGATACGCAGTATTTT. The chain combines TRBV5-1 with TRBJ2-3, with 7 positions matching TRBD2. The V segment lost 0 bases and the J segment 6 bases; nucleotides outside the gene matches: 7. Looked up from germline, CDR1 is SGHRS and CDR2 is YFSETQ. This CDR3 comprises 15 residues.

The chain is built from TRBV5-1 and TRBJ2-7, with 12 bases fitting TRBD2. The CDR3 totals 14 residues. J was trimmed by 4 bases and V by 4 bases; bases with no gene match: 3. CDR1 and CDR2 from the germline V gene are SGHRS and YFSETQ. The CDR3 sequence: CASSAGTSGYEQYF. In DNA, the CDR3 is TGCGCCAGCAGCGCCGGGACTAGCGGGTACGAGCAGTACTTC.

The V and J genes are TRBV7-2 and TRBJ1-1; D might be TRBD1 (6 bases). This CDR3 has 15 amino acids. V lost 5 bases, J lost 3 bases, and 16 bases lay in between. Per germline, CDR1 SGHTA and CDR2 FQGNSA. Here the CDR3 reads CASSPPRGSDTEAFF. CDR3 in DNA: TGTGCCAGCAGCCCCCCCAGGGGAAGTGACACTGAAGCTTTCTTT.

The rearrangement uses TRBV7-9 and TRBJ2-4; maybe TRBD2 (6 bases). This CDR3 has 14 amino acids. Per the germline V gene, CDR1 is SEHNR and CDR2 is FQNEAQ (reference sequence). The V gene lost 5 bases and the J gene lost 7 bases, with 15 bases spanning the gap. CDR3 coding DNA: TGTGCCAGCAGCGCACCGACGGGGGAGAACATTCAGTACTTC. Translated: CASSAPTGENIQYF.

Remarks on this clone: Other nucleotide sequences from this sample produce the same CDR3. The V call is TRBV11-1, the J call TRBJ2-5, with 10 bases matching TRBD1. CDR3 length: 15 residues. Germline V gives CDR1 SGHAT, CDR2 FQDESV (reference sequence). V was clipped by 5 bases and J by 7 bases; unmatched bases: 10. CDR3: CASSLNGQGVLTQYF. The CDR3, as DNA: TGTGCCAGCAGCCTAAATGGACAGGGGGTTCTGACCCAGTACTTC.